This T cell receptor beta chain was found in a study of T cells in Graves' hyperthyroidism and ophthalmopathy. Individuals with ophthalmopathy presented a Clinical Activity Score of at least 3, a NOSPECS grade of at least 4 and a duration under 3 months. Not enrolled were patients with uncontrolled infection, other autoimmune disease, pregnancy or lactation. Diagnoses rested on clinical symptoms, serum thyroxine and TRAb, thyroid ultrasound and orbital computed tomography. Study findings and constraints: With a median lead of about six months before onset, the model predicted ophthalmopathy.

Template material for amplifying TCR beta CDR3 regions consisted of RNA transcripts. The HTBI primer set was used in a first-round RT-PCR of the TCR CDR3. One entry per CDR3 protein results from TCRdb running MiXCR on the multiplex PCR reads. In the table there are about 380,000 distinct CDR3 sequences, around a sixth of which are singletons. Germline loops: CDR1 SNHLY, CDR2 FYNNEI. This CDR3 spans 10 amino acids. Turning to this clonotype: Antigen specificity is unknown. Its ends do not fully match the called genes, so a read error is possible.

This chain joins TRBV2 and TRBJ2-6; D unresolved. Sequencing input: blood. This sequence was found in a man aged 18-30 years with Graves' ophthalmopathy. The DNA of the CDR3 is TGTGGCAGCAGGGCCAACGTCCTGACTTTC. Its translation: CGSRANVLTF.